This entry is about one T cell receptor (beta chain). No cognate antigen has been identified for it. Base qualities are not at hand, and no much larger clone is one base apart. The cohort comprised more than 550 healthy bone marrow donors. At the time of sampling, all cohort members were nominally healthy, though unrecorded immune exposures were likely present. The donor was CMV seropositive and belonged to the group of 250 to 300 seropositive cohort members. Every donor gave a peripheral blood sample, and the peripheral blood mononuclear cells from that sample were used for TCR beta sequencing. The Qiagen DNeasy Blood Extraction Kit was used to extract genomic DNA from the blood cell samples. The sample originates from a study of cytomegalovirus exposure and HLA in healthy donors (dated by TCRdb to 2015 to 2018). A note on the overall study: An earlier analysis of approximately 550 of the donors reported about 250 Gb of sequence data and 117 million unique TCR beta sequences from around 200 million T cells. The number of typed donors differed by locus: about 620-640 for A, B, C, DRB1 and DQB1; 522 for DQA1; around 610 for DPA1; and 400 to 480 for DPB1. Among some 410 genotyped donors of the cohort, an average of roughly 240,000 unique TCR beta nucleotide sequences were sequenced per donor, around 20% of them non-productive. To predict cytomegalovirus infection status, the study brought together high-throughput TCR immunosequencing, statistical association of individual TCRs with disease status, and machine learning. In the later analysis, no new phenotypic data were used to find candidate immune exposures; instead, reliance was placed on TCR beta sequences and their occurrence across donors. An earlier analysis of 587 of the donors used high-throughput TCR beta sequencing to judge whether each TCR beta V gene segment behaved as functional or pseudogenic. Roughly five DR-DQ haplotypes were handled as single units for association and clustering because linkage in the cohort was strong. A separate validation cohort of 90 to 150 different subjects was used in addition to the approximately 640-subject first cohort. The study aimed to test whether cataloging public T cell receptors could reveal signatures of past pathogen exposure. All discovery cohort repertoires had been generated on a single sequencing platform. A later genetic analysis used genome-wide SNP genotypes for about 60% of the roughly 700 donors, treating that subset as a discovery cohort. Of the roughly 410 genotyped donors, 81% were placed in the genetic ancestry cluster associated with self-reported Caucasian donors. HLA typing covered class I and class II loci at four-digit resolution. An early release that covered about 600 HLA-typed donors contained approximately 300 gigabases of sequencing data and 70 million to 100 million unique TCR sequences. A later analysis re-examined previously published TCR beta repertoires from over 500 donors and added high-resolution HLA genotyping to investigate patterns of TCR occurrence. Donor age, sex, ethnicity and CMV serostatus were compiled together with the repertoire data. The study used immunosequencing to profile the T cell repertoires of approximately 630 subjects and linked those repertoires to cytomegalovirus serostatus. What the research found in general, with its limitations: Because HLA typing was unavailable for some donors at each locus, only the typed subset was used in association tests. In vitro tests confirmed that a few of the cytomegalovirus-associated TCR beta chains recognize cytomegalovirus antigens. A later analysis reported that several top co-occurrence clusters appeared linked to parvovirus B19, influenza, CMV and Epstein-Barr virus. In an earlier analysis of 587 of the donors, most TCR beta V segments appeared in productive rearrangements about 90% or about 30% of the time, broadly matching IMGT annotations. In a later genetic analysis, a missense DCLRE1C variant was associated with V-gene and J-gene trimming of TCR beta chains, and the association was replicated in an independent cohort. Roughly uniform sequencing depth across donors was assumed in presence/absence analyses, although this assumption may not hold. In both the original and validation cohorts, the classifier was reported to diagnose cytomegalovirus status with high specificity and sensitivity. A later genetic analysis reported fewer N-insertions in productive TCRs among donors in an Asian-associated ancestry cluster than the roughly 720-donor mean. In a later analysis, the rate of TCR association differed among HLA loci, with DRB1 alleles having the most associated TCRs and HLA-C alleles having the fewest. Some IMGT-functional V segments, including TRBV6-2 and TRBV6-3, could not be told apart with the 87-base-pair reads, so those segments were excluded. The only immune exposure information available for the cohort was CMV serostatus. In a later analysis, 16,951 TCR beta sequences were associated with specific HLA alleles at a false discovery rate of 0.05. In this cohort, only TCR beta chains were sequenced, and detectable features were limited by the absence of alpha or paired-chain data. Strong co-occurrence of HLA alleles, especially DR and DQ, made assigning TCR associations to individual alleles difficult. In the study, 164 TCR beta chains were listed as associated with cytomegalovirus. A cluster of highly shared sequence variants was judged likely to represent a technical artifact of the sequencing pipeline. About 15 rarely observed V segments, including chromosome 9 orphons, were excluded from the earlier analysis of 550 to 700 of the donors because counts were too low. In a later analysis, HLA-associated TCR beta chains showed more clonal expansion and lower generation probabilities than non-associated chains that were equally common. It was suggested by the authors that the approach could potentially be generalized to other disease states and immunological phenotypes. A later analysis found that most CMV-associated TCR beta chains appeared HLA-restricted, with HLA associations seemingly driven largely by CMV exposure. Linkage disequilibrium might explain the correlated functional status among segregating V segments, but an unknown experimental factor could not be ruled out. Most TCR sequences were seen in very few donors, while some public TCRs were found in many individuals. A further reported finding was that TCR beta sequences accurately predicted the HLA-A and HLA-B alleles for most subjects in the first cohort.

Libraries were built with the immunoSEQ multiplex PCR assay. For the multiplex PCR, a mixture combining 60 forward primers for TCR Vbeta segments and 13 reverse primers for TCR Jbeta segments was used. The CDR3 region of rearranged TCR beta genes was amplified from genomic DNA with a multiplex PCR assay. On the Illumina HiSeq System, the amplified TCR beta libraries were sequenced as 87-base-pair reads. The published analysis was carried out like this. A later analysis tallied roughly 78 million unique TCR beta chains across the approximately 670 repertoires, and around 10 million of those chains were shared by two or more donors. A nearest-neighbor algorithm error-corrected the raw reads and collapsed the reads into unique sequences, merging closely related sequences to remove PCR and sequencing errors. Alignment of CDR3 sequences to IMGT reference sequences was used to assign V, D and J gene segments. Each retained sequence needed at least a six-nucleotide match to both a V gene segment and a J gene segment. A rearrangement was called productive if the CDR3 had no stop codons and remained in frame with V and J, and every other rearrangement was called non-productive. Following IMGT convention, CDR3 was defined as the stretch from the second conserved V-encoded cysteine to the conserved J-encoded phenylalanine. In an earlier analysis of more than 550 of the donors, sequences lacking an unambiguous match to a single V gene segment were excluded. In an earlier analysis of some 590 of the donors, V segments were called functional above 56.7% productive rearrangements and were called segregating when the between-donor standard deviation exceeded 5%. To diagnose cytomegalovirus status from the catalog of TCR beta chain sequences, a statistical classification framework was built. In a later analysis, TCR nucleotide sequences were compared against IMGT/GENE-DB human TR gene sequences so that V and J genes could be assigned. The TCRdist pipeline was used in a later analysis to assign CDR3 sequences and most-parsimonious VDJ recombination scenarios. In a later analysis, every TCR beta chain was defined by the combination of its CDR3 amino acid sequence and its V-gene family, and reads without a unique V-gene family were dropped. A later analysis removed 592 highly shared, low-generation-probability nucleotide sequences to deal with suspected cross-contamination and a sequencing artifact. In a later analysis, a clonal expansion index was calculated for each public chain from normalized within-repertoire ranks of inferred template counts. Generation probabilities in a later analysis came from a VDJ recombination model fitted to out-of-frame rearrangements, and those results were checked against IGoR. In a later analysis, TCR-TCR, TCR-HLA and TCR-CMV co-occurrence was scored with hypergeometric tests, and a repertoire-size bias correction was applied to TCR pairs. In a later analysis, false discovery rates were estimated by permuting HLA or CMV assignments 20 times. In a later analysis, co-occurring TCRs were grouped using DBSCAN, with TCRdist sequence similarity added in when clustering inside HLA-allele-positive subsets. Repertoires with fewer than 30,000 or more than 120,000 public chains were left out of co-occurrence clustering, as were about 5 repertoires with anomalous nucleotide sharing. The clones in this table, taken by TCRdb from immuneACCESS, are in-frame only. Not every clone is retained; where verified, under half of the shortfall comes from an unresolved V gene, and the cause of the rest is unknown. The V and J calls and clone size were taken over from that table, and D and trimming were inferred from the DNA. The table for this sample lists more than 150,000 clones; approximately 85% of them were counted only once. The ten largest clones represent 1.5% of the sample.

Including cysteine and phenylalanine, the CDR3 has 14 amino acids. The entry retains the CDR3 DNA only, 42 bases that are in frame from base 1. V drops 5 bases and J drops 7 bases, leaving 19 bases in between. CDR1 and CDR2, per the germline V gene, are SGHTS and YDEGEE. The rearrangement combines TRBV5-8 with TRBJ2-7, with TRBD2 perhaps the D gene, on 6 matching bases. What was sequenced was PBMCs. The sequence came from a girl aged 10 to 17 in good health and CMV-seropositive. The nucleotide sequence reads as follows: TGTGCCAGCAGTCCGTGGGGGGACGTCGGGGAGCAGTACTTC. The translation is CASSPWGDVGEQYF.